This T cell receptor beta chain was retrieved from a study of blood T cells in healthy people across ages (dated by TCRdb to between 2014 and 2017). The study in broad terms: In model experiments, template switching captured roughly one uniquely barcoded TCR beta cDNA molecule for every two T cells. The donors were divided into four age groups: young (average around 17 years), middle-aged (about 40), aged (about 61) and long-lived (roughly 86). The study analyzed two additional independent replicas of 1 million unique cDNA reads from the same blood draw for two donors, one aged 18 to 30 and one aged 80 or older. To track age-related changes in TCR beta repertoire diversity, the study relied on deep sequencing normalized with unique cDNA molecular identifiers. To avoid experimental bias, donors of different ages were spread randomly across the sequencing lanes.

This clonotype was found once. Its antigen remains undetermined. There are no base qualities to consult, and no much larger clone falls within one base. To prepare the library, 5' RACE was applied. The sequencing machine was an Illumina HiSeq 2500. A second PCR of about 7 to 12 cycles was performed with a sample-barcoded 5' primer and a J-beta primer mix. Each TCR beta cDNA molecule received a unique molecular identifier from a template-switch 5' adaptor carrying 12 random nucleotides. At least 3 million CDR3-containing paired-end reads were obtained from each sample. The Mint cDNA synthesis kit, primed by a TRBC-specific oligonucleotide, was used to synthesize first-strand cDNA from all RNA. Following uracil-DNA glycosylase treatment, all cDNA underwent a first 18-cycle PCR with the universal primers M1SS and BC2_uni_R. The original pipeline was this. For normalization, 1 million high-quality reads, each with a distinct molecular identifier, were randomly selected from each sample. Reads with shared molecular identifiers were discarded instead of being binned into consensus sequences. MiTCR, set to a Q25 quality threshold and the strictest error-elimination algorithm, was used for CDR3 identification, clonotype clustering and error correction. A nonparametric unseen species model using Euler transformation provided a lower-bound estimate of total TCR beta diversity. TCRdb itself trimmed the public reads at Q25 with fastp, ran MiXCR and retained productive beta chains. Rows matching on CDR3 protein sequence are summarized as one entry with the most common DNA and genes. Clone size and V and J calls follow TCRdb, not the original study. Across this sample there are 600,000 to 1,000,000 distinct CDR3 sequences, with roughly 64% seen only once. Of the sample, roughly 22% falls within the top ten clones.

At the junction V is shortened by 4 bases and J by 2 bases, with 15 bases in between. The CDR3 starts with the cysteine, ends with the phenylalanine, and has 15 residues. Only the CDR3 portion is preserved as DNA: 45 bases, with reading frame beginning at the first base. The germline V gene specifies LGHNA as CDR1 and YSLEER as CDR2. What the study reported, not specific to this receptor: There was a strong correlation between observed TCR beta diversity and the percentage of naive T cells measured by flow cytometry. The CMV infection status of donors was not known, potentially confounding age-related changes in expanded clonotypes. Compared with the aged group, the long-lived group had more naive CD4+ T cells, fewer expanded clones and increased TCR diversity, a pattern suggesting age selection. Since profiling was done on bulk unsorted PBMCs, naive and antigen-experienced compartments could not be conclusively compared. Estimates of total diversity based on one million sequenced T cells were regarded as lower bounds and as underestimates. Observed TCR beta diversity per million T cells fell roughly linearly with age, and a significant reduction was already apparent by age about 36.

Donors were around 37 systemically healthy Caucasian individuals from Russia aged roughly 6 to 90 years. Ten milliliters of peripheral blood were drawn from each donor into EDTA-treated Vacutainer tubes. Ficoll-Paque density-gradient centrifugation was used to isolate PBMCs, with at least 6 million per sample. Trizol reagent was used to extract total RNA from the PBMCs, yielding at least 6 micrograms per sample. For every donor, an aliquot of PBMCs went through flow cytometry to measure the percentages of naive CD45RAhigh/CD27high T cells. This clonotype was sampled from a man younger than 45 in good health. Sequencing was performed on blood. The V and J genes are TRBV4-3 and TRBJ2-7; no confident D gene assignment can be made. The CDR3 corresponds to CASSPSPLAAYEQYF. The nucleotides read TGCGCCAGCAGCCCGAGTCCCCTGGCAGCCTACGAGCAGTACTTC.